This TCR beta chain was obtained from a study of preoperative IRX-2 immunotherapy in early breast cancer. Libraries were prepared by immunoSEQ multiplex PCR; TCRdb keeps only in-frame clonotypes and omits some of them. Among about 43,000 clones, about 95% were seen once, and the ten largest hold around 1.6%. The sample's treatment: preoperative locoregional IRX-2 cytokine immunotherapy. Samples came from a phase Ib trial of preoperative locoregional IRX-2 cytokine immunotherapy. The V gene's germline CDR1 is SGHAT and CDR2 FQNNGV. The CDR3 runs 18 residues. Trimming took 6 bases from V and 1 from J; bases not matched to a gene: 14.

The chain has TRBV11-2 and TRBJ2-7; 11 nucleotides line up with TRBD1. The origin of this receptor is a human donor with breast cancer. The starting material was tumor tissue, obtained after IRX-2 immunotherapy. CDR3 sequence: CASRRPGQGGIGSYEQYF. The CDR3 DNA sequence: TGTGCCAGCAGACGCCCGGGACAGGGGGGGATTGGTTCCTACGAGCAGTACTTC.